Listed below are T cell receptor beta chains from one sample, sequenced in a study of vaccination effects on CD4 cells after COVID-19. Which antigens these TCRs recognize remains unknown. Data came from immunoSEQ multiplex PCR; TCRdb stores just in-frame clones and leaves some out. Of approximately 40,000 clones listed, about four fifths are singletons. Sequences were derived from CD4+ T cells from PBMCs cultured without peptide, sampled before COVID-19 vaccination. Source of these receptors: a human donor who received a COVID-19 vaccine. Both conserved end residues are trimmed from each CDR3. Fields, in order: CDR3 length, V gene, CDR3 protein.

length: 13; V: TRBV21-1; CDR3: ASSGGTSGTDTQY
length: 14; V: TRBV5-6; CDR3: ASSRRGARSGNTIY
length: 12; V: TRBV9; CDR3: ASSVASPSSTQY
length: 11; V: TRBV2; CDR3: ASSASTNEKLF
length: 10; V: TRBV10-2; CDR3: ASSPIGSPLH
length: 12; V: TRBV19; CDR3: ASSIRGHQETQY
length: 11; V: TRBV7-2; CDR3: ASSFETGETQY
length: 13; V: TRBV19; CDR3: ASSITSGGYDEQF
length: 14; V: TRBV30; CDR3: AWTPIGGPGQETQY
length: 11; V: TRBV5-1; CDR3: ASSNGQATEAF
length: 11; V: TRBV12-3/TRBV12-4; CDR3: ASSLLSNQPQH
length: 11; V: TRBV6-1; CDR3: ASSEEGTYGYT
length: 14; V: TRBV6-1; CDR3: ASSEAGAGMGDTQY
length: 13; V: TRBV11-3; CDR3: ASSFRGGLDNEQF
length: 11; V: TRBV9; CDR3: ASSTRDLGGYT
length: 11; V: TRBV7-2; CDR3: ASSPHVNQPQH
length: 12; V: TRBV7-3; CDR3: ASSSAGAGETQY
length: 14; V: TRBV24-1; CDR3: ATSDPGTGNTGELF
length: 12; V: TRBV18; CDR3: ASSPLDRLETQY
length: 13; V: TRBV5-4; CDR3: ASSSPGRVNTEAF
length: 14; V: TRBV5-1; CDR3: ASSLGGDKATDTQY
length: 13; V: TRBV18; CDR3: ASSPRRDTGDTQY
length: 13; V: TRBV28; CDR3: ASSRRGLVGEKLF
length: 9; V: TRBV5-1; CDR3: ASSKGTAKY
length: 12; V: TRBV7-6; CDR3: ASSAGPNTGELF
length: 9; V: TRBV19; CDR3: ASSMGGTQY
length: 13; V: TRBV2; CDR3: ASSLTGLPNYGYT
length: 15; V: TRBV7-9; CDR3: ASSLRDRSATNEKLF
length: 11; V: TRBV5-5; CDR3: ASWEGAGETQY
length: 16; V: TRBV21-1; CDR3: ASSKGLAGGRGKNIQY
length: 13; V: TRBV2; CDR3: ASSPGGLYNQPQH
length: 11; V: TRBV5-4; CDR3: ASSFDMSRGYT
length: 11; V: TRBV7-2; CDR3: ASSFVRQGEAF
length: 12; V: TRBV25-1; CDR3: ASSFTGVFSPLH
length: 13; V: TRBV24-1; CDR3: ATSDFGFATDTQY
length: 13; V: TRBV9; CDR3: ASSVAPRRGNIQY
length: 11; V: TRBV6-5; CDR3: ASSRDSNEKLF
length: 12; V: TRBV6-5; CDR3: ASSYKGQHNEQF
length: 14; V: TRBV24-1; CDR3: ATSESKGGGVDEQF
length: 15; V: TRBV5-1; CDR3: ASSLAIIQGDTGELF
length: 11; V: TRBV5-6; CDR3: ASSRGVDAEAF
length: 14; V: TRBV4-1; CDR3: ASSQVRGQGDTEAF
length: 8; V: TRBV21-1; CDR3: RGRNNEQF
length: 12; V: TRBV5-1; CDR3: ASSLDIPIYGYT
length: 14; V: TRBV5-5; CDR3: ASSNAGGENTGELF
length: 12; V: TRBV18; CDR3: ASSHVRAKDTQY
length: 13; V: TRBV13; CDR3: ASSQILAGAKTQY
length: 17; V: TRBV18; CDR3: ASSPDLGRPATIDYGYT
length: 13; V: TRBV14; CDR3: ASSHGATGRYGYT
length: 12; V: TRBV5-1; CDR3: ASSPDRAILKAF
length: 11; V: TRBV14; CDR3: ASSLLEGRKLF
length: 16; V: TRBV5-1; CDR3: ASSLARGQGMANYGYT
length: 12; V: TRBV10-3; CDR3: AISEAGWDQPQH